These T cell receptor beta chains were read from a single sample in a study of blood T cell repertoires in COVID-19. Profiled with immunoSEQ multiplex PCR; TCRdb holds only in-frame clones, not every one. The table has 310,000 or so clones, approximately 90% seen once; the top ten hold 2% to 2.5%. Source material: peripheral blood. Source of these receptors: a woman aged 50 to 60 who had recovered from COVID-19. Each CDR3 is given with its conserved first and last residue. A D gene is named only where the DNA matches it firmly. A clone size is listed for some rows: how often the clone was seen (once, few, many), or a class if it is expanded.

d_call	v_call	clone_size	j_call	cdr3_aa	cdr3_nt
TRBD1	TRBV30	.	TRBJ1-1	CAWRKGGQGARNTEAFF	TGTGCCTGGAGGAAGGGAGGACAGGGGGCGAGGAACACTGAAGCTTTCTTT
TRBD2	TRBV4-3	once	TRBJ2-3	CASSRILGTSGYTDTQYF	TGCGCCAGCAGCCGAATACTCGGGACTAGCGGATACACAGATACGCAGTATTTT
.	TRBV2	.	TRBJ1-1	CASGRERNTEAFF	TGTGCCAGCGGCAGGGAACGGAACACTGAAGCTTTCTTT
.	TRBV28	.	TRBJ2-2	CASRGSGMGNTGELFF	TGTGCCAGCAGGGGCAGCGGCATGGGTAACACCGGGGAGCTGTTTTTT
.	TRBV7-9	.	TRBJ2-3	CASSLEGIDTQYF	TGTGCCAGCAGCTTAGAGGGGATAGATACGCAGTATTTT
.	TRBV19	.	TRBJ1-3	CASSITDTFSGNTIYF	TGTGCCAGTAGTATAACAGATACCTTCTCTGGAAACACCATATATTTT
TRBD1	TRBV6-1	.	TRBJ2-7	CASSAEDRVHEQYF	TGTGCCAGCAGTGCGGAGGACAGGGTACACGAGCAGTACTTC
TRBD2	TRBV27	.	TRBJ2-7	CAAKRWAGGVYEQYF	TGTGCCGCAAAACGATGGGCGGGAGGGGTTTACGAGCAGTACTTC
TRBD1	TRBV30	.	TRBJ1-1	CAWSLTGNPEAFF	TGTGCCTGGAGTTTGACAGGGAACCCCGAAGCTTTCTTT
.	TRBV6-5	.	TRBJ2-7	CASSHEGYEQYF	TGTGCCAGCAGTCATGAGGGCTACGAGCAGTACTTC
.	TRBV7-2	.	TRBJ2-7	CAVRREGFEQYF	TGTGCCGTCAGGCGAGAGGGATTCGAGCAGTACTTC
.	TRBV18	once	TRBJ1-2	CASSPTAGTGGGYTF	TGTGCCAGCTCACCGACGGCCGGGACTGGCGGTGGCTACACCTTC
TRBD2	TRBV20-1	.	TRBJ2-2	CSASRLAGVSGELFF	TGCAGTGCTAGTAGGCTAGCGGGAGTGAGCGGGGAGCTGTTTTTT
.	TRBV6-5	.	TRBJ1-2	CASITGGAGGYTF	TGTGCCAGCATCACCGGGGGGGCTGGTGGCTACACCTTC
.	TRBV30	.	TRBJ1-6	CAWSVLLPGRRNSPLHF	TGTGCCTGGAGTGTACTTCTCCCAGGGAGGAGAAATTCACCCCTCCACTTT
.	TRBV30	.	TRBJ1-2	CAWSGGSPTVSNYGYTF	TGTGCCTGGAGTGGAGGATCCCCGACAGTTTCTAACTATGGCTACACCTTC
TRBD1	TRBV27	.	TRBJ2-5	CASSLAGTGGTQYF	TGTGCCAGCAGTTTAGCTGGGACAGGGGGCACCCAGTACTTC
TRBD1	TRBV19	.	TRBJ1-2	CASSTETGSYYGYTF	TGTGCCAGTAGTACCGAGACAGGGTCTTACTATGGCTACACCTTC
.	TRBV5-1	few	TRBJ2-1	CASSLAGREFF	TGCGCCAGCAGCTTGGCAGGGCGTGAGTTCTTC
TRBD2	TRBV6-2/TRBV6-3	.	TRBJ2-1	CASSPIAGGRFFEQFF	TGTGCCAGCAGTCCCATAGCGGGAGGGCGGTTTTTTGAGCAGTTCTTC
.	TRBV6-2/TRBV6-3	.	TRBJ1-2	CASSKTADYGYTF	TGTGCCAGCAGCAAGACAGCTGACTATGGCTACACCTTC
.	TRBV6-5	.	TRBJ2-6	CASLRSGANVLTF	TGTGCCAGCCTCCGCTCTGGGGCCAACGTCCTGACTTTC
.	TRBV28	.	TRBJ1-1	CASTLPGRRDTEAFF	TGTGCCAGCACTCTTCCCGGACGGCGGGATACTGAAGCTTTCTTT
TRBD1	TRBV11-1	few	TRBJ2-7	CASSSGQGLFEQYF	TGTGCCAGCAGCTCCGGACAGGGGCTCTTCGAGCAGTACTTC
.	TRBV2	once	TRBJ1-4	CASSEASEKLFF	TGTGCCAGCAGTGAAGCAAGCGAAAAACTGTTTTTT
.	TRBV27	.	TRBJ2-7	CASSSSTGQISYEQYF	.
.	TRBV3-1/TRBV3-2	.	TRBJ2-5	CASSHSSGGETQYF	TGTGCCAGCAGCCACAGCTCCGGAGGAGAGACCCAGTACTTC
TRBD2	TRBV6-2/TRBV6-3	.	TRBJ2-7	CASSGTGLAHGMPYEQYF	TGTGCCAGCAGTGGCACGGGACTAGCGCATGGGATGCCCTACGAGCAGTACTTC
.	TRBV4-1	few	TRBJ1-6	CASSQRIRVSPLHF	TGCGCCAGCAGCCAAAGGATCAGGGTCTCACCCCTCCACTTT
.	TRBV29-1	.	TRBJ1-3	CSVAGETGNTIYF	TGCAGCGTAGCGGGGGAAACTGGAAACACCATATATTTT
TRBD1	TRBV29-1	.	TRBJ1-2	CSVAPPRQGAHGYTF	TGCAGCGTCGCCCCTCCGAGACAGGGGGCGCATGGCTACACCTTC
TRBD1	TRBV24-1	.	TRBJ1-5	CATSDTTRQGTLVGQPQHF	TGTGCCACCAGTGACACCACTCGACAGGGTACGTTGGTAGGTCAGCCCCAGCATTTT